The rows below give T cell receptor beta chains drawn from one sample of a study of cytomegalovirus exposure and HLA in healthy donors. Data came from immunoSEQ multiplex PCR; TCRdb stores just in-frame clones and leaves some out. With approximately 80,000 clones in the sample, the ten largest clones hold approximately 1.1%. Material for sequencing was PBMCs. The receptors were sampled from a woman between 25 and 40 years old in good health and CMV-seronegative. The CDR3 runs from the conserved cysteine through the conserved F or W. Fields, in order: J gene, clone size, D gene, V gene, CDR3 protein, CDR3 DNA. A D gene is named only where the DNA matches it firmly. Clone sizes are given selectively: once, few, many, or a class where the clone is expanded.

j_call: TRBJ2-3; clone_size: NA; d_call: NA; v_call: TRBV5-6; cdr3_aa: CASSSEGPADTQYF; cdr3_nt: TGTGCCAGCAGCTCAGAGGGTCCAGCAGATACGCAGTATTTT
j_call: TRBJ1-2; clone_size: NA; d_call: TRBD1; v_call: TRBV7-9; cdr3_aa: CASSPGGHGYTF; cdr3_nt: TGTGCCAGCAGCCCAGGGGGTCATGGCTACACCTTC
j_call: TRBJ2-5; clone_size: NA; d_call: NA; v_call: TRBV25-1; cdr3_aa: CASSDREGFKETQYF; cdr3_nt: TGTGCCAGCAGTGATCGGGAAGGGTTCAAAGAGACCCAGTACTTC
j_call: TRBJ2-7; clone_size: NA; d_call: NA; v_call: TRBV30; cdr3_aa: CAWSFSAYEQYF; cdr3_nt: TGTGCCTGGAGCTTCTCCGCCTACGAGCAGTACTTC
j_call: TRBJ2-7; clone_size: NA; d_call: NA; v_call: TRBV7-8; cdr3_aa: CASSPSGRPVYEQYF; cdr3_nt: TGTGCCAGCAGCCCAAGCGGGCGCCCCGTCTACGAGCAGTACTTC
j_call: TRBJ2-7; clone_size: NA; d_call: NA; v_call: TRBV6-1; cdr3_aa: CASSPIPPVGEQYF; cdr3_nt: TGTGCCAGCAGTCCCATACCACCAGTCGGGGAGCAGTACTTC
j_call: TRBJ2-7; clone_size: NA; d_call: TRBD2; v_call: TRBV5-1; cdr3_aa: CASSPIAGPSYEQYF; cdr3_nt: TGCGCCAGCAGCCCGATAGCGGGGCCGTCCTACGAGCAGTACTTC
j_call: TRBJ2-7; clone_size: NA; d_call: TRBD2; v_call: TRBV10-3; cdr3_aa: CASRLAGGSEQYF; cdr3_nt: TGTGCCTCCAGACTAGCGGGGGGGTCCGAGCAGTACTTC
j_call: TRBJ1-2; clone_size: NA; d_call: NA; v_call: TRBV7-2; cdr3_aa: CASSSDRRGYTF; cdr3_nt: TGTGCCAGCAGCTCAGACAGACGCGGCTACACCTTC
j_call: TRBJ1-6; clone_size: NA; d_call: NA; v_call: TRBV11-2; cdr3_aa: CASSPPGGRNSPLHF; cdr3_nt: TGTGCCAGCAGCCCGCCGGGGGGTCGGAATTCACCCCTCCACTTT
j_call: TRBJ1-1; clone_size: NA; d_call: NA; v_call: TRBV18; cdr3_aa: CASSRGNTEAFF; cdr3_nt: TGTGCCAGCTCACGAGGGAACACTGAAGCTTTCTTT
j_call: TRBJ1-1; clone_size: NA; d_call: TRBD1; v_call: TRBV2; cdr3_aa: CASRLGQGATEAFF; cdr3_nt: TGTGCCAGCAGACTAGGACAGGGGGCAACTGAAGCTTTCTTT
j_call: TRBJ2-1; clone_size: NA; d_call: NA; v_call: TRBV30; cdr3_aa: CAWSPGRALWQFF; cdr3_nt: TGTGCCTGGAGTCCCGGGCGGGCCCTTTGGCAGTTCTTC
j_call: TRBJ2-7; clone_size: NA; d_call: NA; v_call: TRBV18; cdr3_aa: CASSPQTGSYEQYF; cdr3_nt: TGTGCCAGCTCACCTCAGACGGGTTCGTACGAGCAGTACTTC
j_call: TRBJ2-7; clone_size: NA; d_call: TRBD2; v_call: TRBV6-5; cdr3_aa: CASKEGTSGDYEQYF; cdr3_nt: TGTGCCAGCAAGGAAGGGACTAGCGGTGACTACGAGCAGTACTTC
j_call: TRBJ1-6; clone_size: NA; d_call: NA; v_call: TRBV19; cdr3_aa: CASSTIVSSYNSPLHF; cdr3_nt: TGTGCCAGTAGTACCATCGTGAGCTCCTATAATTCACCCCTCCACTTT
j_call: TRBJ1-4; clone_size: medium-sized; d_call: NA; v_call: TRBV2; cdr3_aa: CASSERSGSNEKLFF; cdr3_nt: TGTGCCAGCAGTGAAAGGTCAGGGTCAAATGAAAAACTGTTTTTT
j_call: TRBJ2-5; clone_size: NA; d_call: TRBD1; v_call: TRBV6-5; cdr3_aa: CASSPTGGRETQYF; cdr3_nt: TGTGCCAGCAGTCCTACAGGGGGAAGGGAGACCCAGTACTTC
j_call: TRBJ2-7; clone_size: medium-sized; d_call: NA; v_call: TRBV7-9; cdr3_aa: CAVRGGDRYEQYF; cdr3_nt: TGTGCCGTGAGAGGGGGGGATCGGTACGAGCAGTACTTC
j_call: TRBJ1-1; clone_size: NA; d_call: NA; v_call: TRBV19; cdr3_aa: CASRSPGGMNTEAFF; cdr3_nt: TGTGCCAGTAGATCCCCGGGGGGAATGAACACTGAAGCTTTCTTT
j_call: TRBJ2-7; clone_size: NA; d_call: TRBD1; v_call: TRBV6-5; cdr3_aa: CASSDGTVAYEQYF; cdr3_nt: TGTGCCAGCAGCGACGGGACAGTGGCCTACGAGCAGTACTTC
j_call: TRBJ1-1; clone_size: NA; d_call: NA; v_call: TRBV6-1; cdr3_aa: CASSEARKGWTEAFF; cdr3_nt: TGTGCCAGCAGTGAAGCGCGAAAGGGGTGGACTGAAGCTTTCTTT